This TCR beta chain was found in a study of OX40 agonist ivuxolimab in advanced cancers. Trimming removed 1 base at V and 7 bases at J, with 8 bases between. Germline CDR1 and CDR2: SGHTA and FQGNSA. The CDR3 consists of 13 residues. Clones were read by immunoSEQ multiplex PCR, and TCRdb kept only the in-frame ones, dropping some. The sample records under 25,000 clones, 84% being singletons. The study sampled blood at baseline, cycle 4 day 1, and cycle 7 day 1. The sequences come from CD4+ or CD8+ T cells sorted from blood, collected in a trial of the OX40 agonist ivuxolimab. The TCR was taken from an adult with an advanced solid tumor such as melanoma, head and neck, liver or kidney cancer. The chain uses TRBV7-2 and TRBJ1-5, with unresolved D. DNA of the CDR3: TGTGCCAGCAGCTTAGTTGCTGACCAGCCCCAGCATTTT. This codes for CASSLVADQPQHF.